This TCR beta chain was identified in a study of T-cell reconstitution after alpha-beta-depleted transplantation in children. CDR3 length: 15 amino acids. Per germline, CDR1 DFQATT and CDR2 SNEGSKA (reference sequence). Notes on this clonotype: Its matching antigen is unknown. Possible read error: a much larger clone is one base away.

Study results and limitations: T-cell counts and diversity at one year post-transplant came mainly from newly produced T cells. Day-60 TCRbeta diversity that was high in some patients was derived from surviving recipient T cells and thymic progenitors. In patients about two months after transplant, alpha-beta T cells reportedly arose from several hundred expanded graft clones.

For TCRbeta, the library was prepared with unique molecular identifiers. TCRdb processed the PCR reads anew with MiXCR; each CDR3 protein has one entry. The sample has around 670,000 distinct CDR3 sequences; 10% to 15% are singletons. This receptor was identified in a girl aged 2 to 10 with congenital amegakaryocytic thrombocytopenia, due to receive a stem cell transplant. This chain links TRBV20-1 with TRBJ2-2, with 9 bases lining up with TRBD2. The material sequenced was PBMCs, taken before TCRalphabeta/CD19-depleted stem cell transplant. CDR3 bases: TGCAGTGCCCCTGGCGGGAGGGCCGGAACCGGGGAGCTGCTTTTT. Translating gives CSAPGGRAGTGELLF.